This record covers a single T cell receptor beta chain. These data are taken from a study of T cell changes during pregnancy in multiple sclerosis. Clones were sequenced by immunoSEQ multiplex PCR, and TCRdb holds only the in-frame ones, with some missing. The repertoire has 60,000 to 65,000 clones, around 92% of them found once; the top ten carry less than 3%. CDR1 and CDR2 from the germline V gene are SGHTA and FQGNSA. The CDR3 runs to 15 residues. The V end lost 5 bases, the J end lost 2 bases, and 15 bases lay between the germline ends. The TCR originated in a female donor in good health, enrolled as a control in a pregnancy study. The gene calls are TRBV7-2 and TRBJ1-1; unclear D gene. Material: peripheral blood, obtained in the second trimester of pregnancy. As DNA, the CDR3 is TGTGCCAGCAGCCGGGGAGGCATCTTTAACACTGAAGCTTTCTTT. Its protein product is CASSRGGIFNTEAFF.